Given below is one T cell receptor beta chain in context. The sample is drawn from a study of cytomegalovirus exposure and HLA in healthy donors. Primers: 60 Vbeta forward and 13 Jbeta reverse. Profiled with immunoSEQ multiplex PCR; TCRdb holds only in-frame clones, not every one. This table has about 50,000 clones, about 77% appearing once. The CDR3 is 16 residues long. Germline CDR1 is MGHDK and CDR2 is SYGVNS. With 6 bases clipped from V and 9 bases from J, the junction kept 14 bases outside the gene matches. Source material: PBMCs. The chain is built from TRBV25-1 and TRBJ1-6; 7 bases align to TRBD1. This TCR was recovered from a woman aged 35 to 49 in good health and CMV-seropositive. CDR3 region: CASSLPGGGLGSPLHF. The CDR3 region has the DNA TGTGCCAGCAGCTTACCCGGAGGGGGCTTAGGTTCACCCCTCCACTTT.